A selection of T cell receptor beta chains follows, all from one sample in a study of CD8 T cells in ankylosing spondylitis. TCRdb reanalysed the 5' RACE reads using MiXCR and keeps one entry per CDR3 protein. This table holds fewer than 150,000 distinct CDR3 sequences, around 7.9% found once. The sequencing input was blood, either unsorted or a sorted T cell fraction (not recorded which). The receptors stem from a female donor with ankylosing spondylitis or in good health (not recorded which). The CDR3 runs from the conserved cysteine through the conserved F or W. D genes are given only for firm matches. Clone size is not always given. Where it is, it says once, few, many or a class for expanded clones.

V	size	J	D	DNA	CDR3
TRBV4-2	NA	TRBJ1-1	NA	TGTGCCAGCCGGTCGGGGGCGAACACTGAAGCTTTCTTT	CASRSGANTEAFF
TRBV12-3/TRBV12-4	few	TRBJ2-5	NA	TGTGCCAGCAGTTTGGGAGCCCCCCTTGAGACCCAGTACTTC	CASSLGAPLETQYF
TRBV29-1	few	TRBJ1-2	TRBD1	TGCAGCGTCACAGGGGGCTATGGCTACACCTTC	CSVTGGYGYTF
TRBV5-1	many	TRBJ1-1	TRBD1	TGCGCCAGCAGCTTGAAGTCTCTACAGGGGAGTGAAGCTTTCTTT	CASSLKSLQGSEAFF
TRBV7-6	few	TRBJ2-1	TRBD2	TGTGCCAGCAGCCGTCCTAGCGGGGGCCTTCACAATGAGCAGTTCTTC	CASSRPSGGLHNEQFF
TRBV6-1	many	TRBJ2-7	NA	TGTGCCAGCAGTCCCACGGACAACTACGAGCAGTACTTC	CASSPTDNYEQYF
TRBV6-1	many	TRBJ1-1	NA	TGTGCCAGCAGTGAGAGGGCAGGGTCCAAAGCTTTCTTT	CASSERAGSKAFF
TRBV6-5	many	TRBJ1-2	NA	TGTGCCAGCAGTTACAGGTCGGGGGATGGCTACACCTTC	CASSYRSGDGYTF
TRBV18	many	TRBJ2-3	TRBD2	TGTGCCAGCTCACCACAAGGTCCAGGGGCTAGCGGGGGCACAGATACGCAGTATTTT	CASSPQGPGASGGTDTQYF
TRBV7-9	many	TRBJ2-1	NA	TGTGCCAGCAGCTTATTCGGGACTTCATCCTACAATGAGCAGTTCTTC	CASSLFGTSSYNEQFF
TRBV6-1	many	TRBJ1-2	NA	TGTGCCAGCAGTCCGGGCTCCGCTGGGGGCTACACCTTC	CASSPGSAGGYTF
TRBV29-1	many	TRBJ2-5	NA	TGCAGCGTTGAAGATGGCGGCGAGCTACAAGAGACCCAGTACTTC	CSVEDGGELQETQYF
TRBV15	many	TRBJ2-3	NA	TGTGCCACCAGCATTTGGGACAGCACAGATACGCAGTATTTT	CATSIWDSTDTQYF
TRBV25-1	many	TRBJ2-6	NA	TGTGCCAGCAGTGAAGGGGTGGCTGGGGCCAACGTCCTGACTTTC	CASSEGVAGANVLTF
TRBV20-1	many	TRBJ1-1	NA	TGCAGTGCTAGTCGCGGGACCTACACTGAAGCTTTCTTT	CSASRGTYTEAFF
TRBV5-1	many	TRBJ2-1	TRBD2	TGCGCCAGCAGTCCCTTTGGGCGGGGGGGCGATAATGAGCAGTTCTTC	CASSPFGRGGDNEQFF
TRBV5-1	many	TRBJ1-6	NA	TGCGCCAGCAGCTTGGAAAGGGGTAATTCACCCCTCCACTTT	CASSLERGNSPLHF
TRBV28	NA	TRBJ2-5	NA	TGTGCCAGCAGAGCCCCTTGGGGCTGGGGAGAGACCCAGTACTTC	CASRAPWGWGETQYF